The 26 T cell receptor beta chains given below trace back to one sample, sequenced in a study of identical twins. TCRdb re-analysed the 5' RACE reads in MiXCR, keeping a single row per CDR3 protein. The sample holds around 250,000 distinct CDR3 sequences; 9.5% to 15% are singletons and the top ten take roughly 3.7%. These same data were also listed under a study on yellow fever vaccine responses in identical twins.

Sequencing was performed on memory (CD45RO+) T cells sorted from blood. The source of these receptors is a woman aged 18-29 years in good health.

This clonotype came up many times. V and J are TRBV7-9 and TRBJ2-7, with D maybe TRBD2 (6 bases). Trimming cost V 1 base and J 11 bases, with 9 bases left between them. The CDR3 is made up of 11 amino acids. Germline assignment: CDR1 SEHNR and CDR2 FQNEAQ (reference sequence). The CDR3 loop is CASSLGREEYF. CDR3 DNA sequence: TGTGCCAGCAGCTTAGGGAGGGAGGAGTACTTC.

This clonotype occurred many times. V gene TRBV29-1 combines with J gene TRBJ1-5, with a tentative D call TRBD1 (6 bases). The length of the CDR3 is 13 residues. The V end lost 6 bases, the J end lost 6 bases, and 15 bases lay between the germline ends. The germline V gene encodes CDR1 SQVTM and CDR2 ANQGSEA. The CDR3 bases are TGCAGCGTCCGCTTACAGGGAGGTCAGCCCCAGCATTTT. Its protein product is CSVRLQGGQPQHF.

This clonotype was observed many times. The chain has TRBV12-3 or TRBV12-4 and TRBJ2-3; 13 nucleotides agree with TRBD2. The CDR3 totals 15 residues. The V gene end was trimmed by 6 bases and the J gene end by 2 bases; junction bases not matched to a gene: 2. For the CDR3, the DNA is TGTGCCAGCAGGGGACTAGCGGGGTACACAGATACGCAGTATTTT. It encodes CASRGLAGYTDTQYF.

The table lists this clonotype with a few counts. This sequence joins TRBV20-1 and TRBJ2-6, with a possible D match to TRBD2 (6 bases). V lost 3 bases, J lost 1 base, and 16 bases lay in between. The length of the CDR3 is 17 residues. Per the germline V gene, CDR1 is DFQATT and CDR2 is SNEGSKA (reference sequence). The CDR3 coding sequence is TGCAGTGCTAGGAATCGTGTAGGAGGGTCTGGGGCCAACGTCCTGACTTTC. Amino acids: CSARNRVGGSGANVLTF.

This clonotype was detected a few times. The chain employs TRBV20-1 and TRBJ2-7; perhaps D is TRBD1 or TRBD2 (6 bases each). V gave up 3 bases and J gave up 4 bases, with 10 bases separating them. This CDR3 has 12 residues. The germline V gene has CDR1 DFQATT and CDR2 SNEGSKA (reference sequence). CDR3: CSASWGAYEQYF. CDR3 sequence (DNA): TGCAGTGCTAGTTGGGGGGCTTACGAGCAGTACTTC.

The rearrangement links TRBV7-3 to TRBJ2-7; TRBD2 agrees at 7 bases. The germline V gene encodes CDR1 SGHTA and CDR2 FQGTGA. V lost 5 bases to trimming and J lost 4 bases; unmatched junction nucleotides: 11. The CDR3 has 15 amino acids. As DNA, the CDR3 is TGTGCCAGCAGCACTTCGGGGGGTGCAGGGTACGAGCAGTACTTC. Protein product: CASSTSGGAGYEQYF. The whole variable domain, remainder taken from reference TRBV7-3 and TRBJ2-7, is GAGVSQTPSNKVTEKGKYVELRCDPISGHTALYWYRQSLGQGPEFLIYFQGTGAADDSGLPNDRFFAVRPEGSVSTLKIQRTERGDSAVYLCASSTSGGAGYEQYFGPGTRLTVT.

The rearrangement links TRBV5-1 to TRBJ2-5, with TRBD2 matching 9 bases. The V and J ends lost 1 base and 5 bases, in that order; junction bases with no gene match: 3. The CDR3 covers 14 residues. Germline CDR1 is SGHRS and CDR2 is YFSETQ. The CDR3 nucleotides read TGCGCCAGCAGCTTGATAGCGGGAGTGGAGACCCAGTACTTC. It encodes CASSLIAGVETQYF.

This chain connects TRBV28 to TRBJ2-7, with a weak D call TRBD1 (6 bases). Germline V gives CDR1 MDHEN, CDR2 SYDVKM. The CDR3 spans 12 residues. V lost 6 bases and J lost 9, with 15 bases in between. CDR3 bases: TGTGCCAGCAGCCGGGACAAAGGGCGGCAGTACTTC. Its translation is CASSRDKGRQYF.

This clonotype was detected many times. V usage is TRBV12-3 or TRBV12-4 and J usage is TRBJ1-2, with unresolved D. Trimming removed 3 bases at V and 4 bases at J, with 9 bases between. This CDR3 has 13 amino acids. Here the CDR3 reads CASSLTESYGYTF. For the CDR3, the DNA is TGTGCCAGCAGTTTGACGGAAAGCTATGGCTACACCTTC.

This CDR3 reads CASSQMEDRGLVGGEQFF. CDR3 bases: TGTGCCAGCAGCCAGATGGAAGACAGGGGACTTGTCGGAGGAGAGCAGTTCTTC. This chain uses TRBV4-2 with TRBJ2-1; TRBD1 agrees at 8 bases. The CDR3 contains 18 residues. Germline loops: CDR1 LGHNA, CDR2 YNFKEQ. The V gene end was trimmed by 3 bases and the J gene end by 10 bases; junction bases not matched to a gene: 20.

This clonotype was recorded a few times. The chain carries TRBV5-1 and TRBJ1-2; D may be TRBD1 (6 bases). Germline CDR1 is SGHRS and CDR2 is YFSETQ. CDR3 length equals 14 residues. V lost 0 bases, J lost 3 bases, and 9 bases lay in between. CDR3 nucleotides: TGCGCCAGCAGCTTGGACCCAGGGGACTATGGCTACACCTTC. Translating gives CASSLDPGDYGYTF.

J is TRBJ2-1 and V is TRBV27; a weak D match, TRBD2 (6 bases). Trimming took off 4 bases at V and 6 bases at J, with 10 bases between the two ends. Germline V gives CDR1 MNHEY, CDR2 SMNVEV (reference sequence). The CDR3 length is 13 residues. The CDR3 region is CASSSAGGNEQFF. In DNA, the CDR3 is TGTGCCAGCAGTTCCGCCGGGGGCAATGAGCAGTTCTTC.

This clonotype was counted a single time. This chain joins TRBV29-1 and TRBJ1-4, with 9 bases that match TRBD1. V was clipped by 6 bases and J by 8 bases; unmatched bases: 7. Germline CDR1 and CDR2: SQVTM and ANQGSEA. The CDR3 has 13 residues. This CDR3 is CSVYGQGNEKLFF. The CDR3 coding sequence is TGCAGCGTATACGGACAGGGGAACGAAAAACTGTTTTTT. The full variable domain, its missing parts supplied by reference TRBV29-1 and TRBJ1-4, is SAVISQKPSRDICQRGTSLTIQCQVDSQVTMMFWYRQQPGQSLTLIATANQGSEATYESGFVIDKFPISRPNLTFSTLTVSNMSPEDSSIYLCSVYGQGNEKLFFGSGTQLSVL.

This chain joins TRBV9 and TRBJ1-2; tentatively, D is TRBD1 (6 bases). The V and J ends lost 3 bases and 7 bases respectively, with 19 bases between them. CDR1 and CDR2 (germline): SGDLS, YYNGEE. There are 15 residues in the CDR3. DNA of the CDR3: TGTGCCAGCAGCGGAGCCCCACAGGGTTTCGGTGGCTACACCTTC. Protein product: CASSGAPQGFGGYTF.

This clonotype has ten or more counts. In nucleotides, the CDR3 is TGCAGCGTTGAACGGCCCAGCACAGATACGCAGTATTTT. Translated, it gives CSVERPSTDTQYF. The chain links TRBV29-1 to TRBJ2-3; D not resolved. Per the germline V gene, CDR1 is SQVTM and CDR2 is ANQGSEA. V lost 2 bases to trimming and J lost 0 bases, with 6 bases between them. The CDR3 runs to 13 residues.

This clonotype was seen a handful of times. V gene TRBV5-1 combines with J gene TRBJ2-7; tentatively, D is TRBD1 (5 bases). The germline V gene encodes CDR1 SGHRS and CDR2 YFSETQ. This CDR3 spans 14 amino acids. Trimming shortened V by 0 bases and J by 3 bases, and 10 bases separated the two germline ends. The CDR3 region has the DNA TGCGCCAGCAGCTTGGAAGGGGTTGGCTACGAGCAGTACTTC. It encodes CASSLEGVGYEQYF.

This clonotype has only a few counts. The genes are TRBV19 and TRBJ2-6, with D uncertain. This CDR3 contains 15 residues. V was clipped by 5 bases and J by 4 bases, with 12 bases between them. Germline V gene data show CDR1 as LNHDA and CDR2 as SQIVND (reference sequence). The CDR3 nucleotides read TGTGCCAGTAGTGCTCAAGGGTACGGGGCCAACGTCCTGACTTTC. Translation: CASSAQGYGANVLTF. The whole variable domain, filled in from reference TRBV19 and TRBJ2-6, reads DGGITQSPKYLFRKEGQNVTLSCEQNLNHDAMYWYRQDPGQGLRLIYYSQIVNDFQKGDIAEGYSVSREKKESFPLTVTSAQKNPTAFYLCASSAQGYGANVLTFGAGSRLTVL.

This clonotype was counted ten times or more. The genes are TRBV29-1 and TRBJ2-7, with D perhaps matching TRBD1 (6 bases). Trimming took 4 bases from V and 7 from J, leaving 17 bases between them. CDR1 and CDR2 (germline): SQVTM, ANQGSEA. This CDR3 has 13 residues. The CDR3 nucleotides are TGCAGCGTTGCAGGGGACCGGCCTTATGAGCAGTACTTC. Amino acids: CSVAGDRPYEQYF.

The chain uses TRBV20-1 and TRBJ2-3, with 7 bases matching TRBD2. There are 13 residues in the CDR3. After removal of 5 bases from V and 5 bases from J, the junction contained 7 bases not matched to a gene. Germline assignment: CDR1 DFQATT and CDR2 SNEGSKA (reference sequence). DNA of the CDR3: TGCAGTGCTCGTGGCGGGGGAATAGATACGCAGTATTTT. It is translated as CSARGGGIDTQYF.

This clonotype was observed many times. The rearrangement links TRBV10-3 to TRBJ2-5; 9 nucleotides align to TRBD1. This CDR3 has 14 amino acids. CDR1 ENHRY and CDR2 SYGVKD come from the germline V gene. The V gene end was trimmed by 6 bases and the J gene end by 2 bases; junction bases not matched to a gene: 4. The CDR3 protein is CAISGDRVQETQYF. The DNA for the CDR3 is TGTGCCATCAGCGGGGACAGGGTTCAAGAGACCCAGTACTTC.

In this sample, this clonotype turned up many times. J is TRBJ2-1 and V is TRBV5-1; the D gene is possibly TRBD1 (5 bases). V shed 0 bases and J shed 3 bases, with 7 bases lying between them. CDR3 length equals 14 residues. Germline assignment: CDR1 SGHRS and CDR2 YFSETQ. The CDR3 DNA is TGCGCCAGCAGCTTGGTACAGGACTACAATGAGCAGTTCTTC. This codes for CASSLVQDYNEQFF.

This clonotype was seen at least ten times. In DNA, the CDR3 is TGTGCCAGCAGTACAGACAGGGCCTACACCTTC. Its translation: CASSTDRAYTF. The gene calls are TRBV12-3 or TRBV12-4 and TRBJ1-2; 7 bases match TRBD1. CDR3 length: 11 amino acids. V trimming: 5 bases; J trimming: 10 bases; junction bases outside the gene matches: 4.

The chain is built from TRBV4-2 and TRBJ2-4; 7 nucleotides line up with TRBD2. The CDR3 runs 15 residues. V shed 0 bases and J 8 bases; nucleotides not matched to a gene: 7. CDR1 is LGHNA, CDR2 YNFKEQ, per germline. CDR3 in amino acids: CASSQEWAGRDIQYF. In nucleotides, the CDR3 is TGTGCCAGCAGCCAAGAATGGGCAGGGAGGGACATTCAGTACTTC.

This clonotype occurred a few times. The chain carries TRBV12-3 or TRBV12-4 and TRBJ1-1; 8 bases are shared with TRBD1. V was clipped by 6 bases and J by 4 bases; unmatched bases: 10. CDR3 length equals 15 residues. CDR3 amino acids: CASRSPGGLGTEAFF. CDR3 DNA sequence: TGTGCCAGCAGGAGCCCAGGGGGCCTCGGCACTGAAGCTTTCTTT.

This clonotype has only a few counts. The J gene is TRBJ2-1, the V gene TRBV5-6, with 7 bases identical to TRBD2. The germline V gene encodes CDR1 SGHDT and CDR2 YYEEEE. The CDR3 consists of 15 residues. Germline trimming cut 0 bases from V and 2 bases from J; bases unmatched to any gene: 2. The CDR3 reads CASSLASGAYNEQFF. The CDR3, as DNA: TGTGCCAGCAGCTTGGCTAGCGGTGCCTACAATGAGCAGTTCTTC.

This clonotype has ten or more counts. The chain recombines TRBV4-3 with TRBJ2-1; 9 nucleotides align to TRBD1. Per germline, CDR1 LGHNA and CDR2 YSLEER. V trimming: 2 bases; J trimming: 8 bases; junction bases outside the gene matches: 1. The CDR3 contains 13 residues. CDR3 in DNA: TGCGCCAGCAGCCAAAGACAGGGGGATGAGCAGTTCTTC. Its translation: CASSQRQGDEQFF.